This T cell receptor (beta chain) was identified during a study of OX40 agonist ivuxolimab in advanced cancers. Generated by immunoSEQ multiplex PCR, the TCRdb table keeps only in-frame clones and is missing some. The sample lists approximately 60,000 clones, less than 90% seen once, with around 25% in the top ten. The CDR3 is 14 residues long. CDR1 SEHNR and CDR2 FQNEAQ come from the germline V gene (reference sequence). The V gene end was trimmed by 4 bases and the J gene end by 15 bases; junction bases not matched to a gene: 9. This chain uses TRBV7-9 with TRBJ2-1, with 13 bases matching TRBD2. The clonotype was recovered from an adult with an advanced solid tumor such as melanoma, head and neck, liver or kidney cancer. Sequenced material: CD4+ or CD8+ T cells sorted from blood, taken in a trial of the OX40 agonist ivuxolimab. The CDR3 protein is CASSSGTSGGVRFF. CDR3 nucleotide sequence: TGTGCCAGCAGCTCCGGTACTAGCGGGGGGGTAAGGTTCTTC.